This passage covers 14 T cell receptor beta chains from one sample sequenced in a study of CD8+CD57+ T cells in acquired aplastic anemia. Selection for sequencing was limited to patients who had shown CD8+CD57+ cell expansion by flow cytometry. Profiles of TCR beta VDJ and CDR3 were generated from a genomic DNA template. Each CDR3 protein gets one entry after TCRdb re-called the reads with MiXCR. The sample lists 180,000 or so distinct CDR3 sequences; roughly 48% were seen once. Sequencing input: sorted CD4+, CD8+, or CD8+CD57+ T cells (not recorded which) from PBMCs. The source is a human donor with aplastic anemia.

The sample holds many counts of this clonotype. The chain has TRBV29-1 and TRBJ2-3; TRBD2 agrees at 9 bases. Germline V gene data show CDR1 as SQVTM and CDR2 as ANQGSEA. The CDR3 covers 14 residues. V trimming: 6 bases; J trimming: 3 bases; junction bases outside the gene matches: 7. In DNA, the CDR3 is TGCAGCGTGGGACTAGCTAGTAGGACAGATACGCAGTATTTT. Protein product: CSVGLASRTDTQYF.

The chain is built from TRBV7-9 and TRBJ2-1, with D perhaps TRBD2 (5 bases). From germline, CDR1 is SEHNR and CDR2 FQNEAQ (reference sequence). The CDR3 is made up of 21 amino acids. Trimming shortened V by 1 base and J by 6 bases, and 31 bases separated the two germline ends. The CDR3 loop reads CASSLGSGGIGLRHNPNEQFF. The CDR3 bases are TGTGCCAGCAGCTTAGGCTCAGGAGGTATAGGCCTCCGACACAACCCCAATGAGCAGTTCTTC.

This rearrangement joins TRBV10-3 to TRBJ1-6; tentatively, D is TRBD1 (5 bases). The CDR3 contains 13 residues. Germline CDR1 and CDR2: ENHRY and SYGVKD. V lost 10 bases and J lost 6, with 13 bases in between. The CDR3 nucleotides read TGTGCCAGCGGGACGGGTTCTAATTCACCCCTCCACTTT. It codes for CASGTGSNSPLHF.

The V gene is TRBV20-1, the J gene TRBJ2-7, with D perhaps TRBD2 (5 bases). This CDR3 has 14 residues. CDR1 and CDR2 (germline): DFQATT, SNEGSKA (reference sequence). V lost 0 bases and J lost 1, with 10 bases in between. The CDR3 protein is CSARDPLASYEQYF. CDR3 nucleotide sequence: TGCAGTGCTAGAGATCCCCTAGCTTCCTACGAGCAGTACTTC.

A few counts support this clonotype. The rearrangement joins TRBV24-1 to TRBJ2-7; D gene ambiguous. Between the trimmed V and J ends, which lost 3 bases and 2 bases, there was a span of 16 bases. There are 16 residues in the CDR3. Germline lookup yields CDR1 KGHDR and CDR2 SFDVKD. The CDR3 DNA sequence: TGTGCCACCAGTGATGCCGTCGGGCACAGCACCTACGAGCAGTACTTC. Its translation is CATSDAVGHSTYEQYF.

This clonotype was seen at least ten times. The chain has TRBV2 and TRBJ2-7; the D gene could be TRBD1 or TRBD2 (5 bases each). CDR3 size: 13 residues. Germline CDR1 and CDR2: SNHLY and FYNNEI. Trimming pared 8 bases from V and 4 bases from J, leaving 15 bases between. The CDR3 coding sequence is TGTGCCAGCCTGTCGGGGACGGGTTACGAGCAGTACTTC. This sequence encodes CASLSGTGYEQYF.

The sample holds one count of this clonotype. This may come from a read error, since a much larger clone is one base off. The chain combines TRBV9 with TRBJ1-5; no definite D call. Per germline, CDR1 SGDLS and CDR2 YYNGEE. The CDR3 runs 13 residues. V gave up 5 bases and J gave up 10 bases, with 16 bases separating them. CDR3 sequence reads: CASSPALWAPQHF. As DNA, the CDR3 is TGTGCCAGCAGTCCTGCCCTCTGGGCTCCCCAGCATTTT.

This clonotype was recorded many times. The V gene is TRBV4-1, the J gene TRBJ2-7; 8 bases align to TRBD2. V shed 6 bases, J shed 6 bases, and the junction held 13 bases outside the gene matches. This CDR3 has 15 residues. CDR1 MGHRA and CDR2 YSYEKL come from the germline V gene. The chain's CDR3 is CASRREGQGIGEQYF. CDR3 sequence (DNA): TGCGCCAGCAGACGGGAGGGGCAGGGGATAGGCGAGCAGTACTTC.

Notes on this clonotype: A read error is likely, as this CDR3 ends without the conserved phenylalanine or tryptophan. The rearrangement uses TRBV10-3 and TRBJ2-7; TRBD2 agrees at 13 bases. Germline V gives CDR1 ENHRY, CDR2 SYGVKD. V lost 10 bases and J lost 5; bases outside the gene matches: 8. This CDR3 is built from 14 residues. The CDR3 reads CASTTSGGANEQYS. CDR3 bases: TGTGCCAGCACCACTAGCGGGGGGGCCAACGAGCAGTACTCC.

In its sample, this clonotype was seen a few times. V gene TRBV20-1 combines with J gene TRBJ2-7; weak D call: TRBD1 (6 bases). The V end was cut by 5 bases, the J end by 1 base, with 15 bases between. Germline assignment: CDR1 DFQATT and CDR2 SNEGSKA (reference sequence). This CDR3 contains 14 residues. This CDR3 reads CSASTGGDSYEQYF. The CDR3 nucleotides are TGCAGTGCTTCGACAGGCGGCGATTCCTACGAGCAGTACTTC.

CDR3 loop: CASSDGWSEQYF. The CDR3 DNA reads TGTGCCAGCAGTGATGGATGGAGCGAGCAGTACTTC. J is TRBJ2-7 and V is TRBV25-1; unclear D gene. CDR1 and CDR2 (germline): MGHDK, SYGVNS. V lost 3 bases and J 6 bases, leaving 9 bases between the germline ends. The CDR3 is 12 residues long.

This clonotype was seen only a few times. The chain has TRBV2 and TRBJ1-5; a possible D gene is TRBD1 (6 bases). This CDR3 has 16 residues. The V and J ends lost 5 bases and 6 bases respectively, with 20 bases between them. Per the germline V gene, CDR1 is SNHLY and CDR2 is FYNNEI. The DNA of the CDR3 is TGTGCCAGCAGTAGTACCCTGGGGCAGGGGACTCAGCCCCAGCATTTT. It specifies CASSSTLGQGTQPQHF.

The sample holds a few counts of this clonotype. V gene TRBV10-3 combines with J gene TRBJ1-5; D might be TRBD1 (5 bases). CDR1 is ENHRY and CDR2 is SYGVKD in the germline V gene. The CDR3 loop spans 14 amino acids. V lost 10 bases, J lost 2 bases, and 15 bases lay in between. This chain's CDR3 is CATLGAEGNQPQHF. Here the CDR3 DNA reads TGTGCCACCCTCGGGGCGGAGGGCAATCAGCCCCAGCATTTT.

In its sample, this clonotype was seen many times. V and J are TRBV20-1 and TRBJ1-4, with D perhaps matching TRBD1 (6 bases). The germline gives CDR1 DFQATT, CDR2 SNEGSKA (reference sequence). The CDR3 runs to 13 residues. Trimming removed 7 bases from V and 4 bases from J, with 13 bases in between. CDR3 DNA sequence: TGCAGTGGCGGGAAGGGGGGTAATGAAAAACTGTTTTTT. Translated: CSGGKGGNEKLFF.